The rows below give T cell receptor beta chains drawn from one sample of a study of T cells in localized non-small cell lung cancer. Only in-frame clones appear in the TCRdb table, and some are missing; sequencing was by immunoSEQ multiplex PCR. The data show about 960 clones, about 19% seen once. The sequencing used lung tumor tissue, collected before any cancer treatment. The receptors derive from a man aged 35 to 69 with stage II squamous cell lung carcinoma. Each CDR3 is given with its conserved first and last residue. D genes are given only for firm matches. Some rows have no size entry. The others give once, few or many, or a class for an expanded clone.

V,J,size,D,CDR3,DNA
TRBV25-1,TRBJ1-4,.,TRBD1,CASSATGTNEKLFF,TGTGCCAGCAGTGCGACAGGGACGAATGAAAAACTGTTTTTT
TRBV28,TRBJ1-1,few,.,CASDPRSEMNTEAFF,TGTGCCAGCGACCCCCGGTCCGAGATGAACACTGAAGCTTTCTTT
TRBV7-2,TRBJ2-1,medium-sized,TRBD1,CASSPRQGNEQFF,TGTGCCAGCAGCCCCCGACAGGGGAATGAGCAGTTCTTC
TRBV6-8,TRBJ1-1,large,.,CASRKTQTTEAFF,TGTGCCAGCAGAAAGACCCAGACCACTGAAGCTTTCTTT
TRBV28,TRBJ2-3,.,TRBD2,CASSLRTSTHTQYF,TGTGCCAGCAGTTTGAGGACTAGCACACATACGCAGTATTTT